A single count supports the clone carrying this T cell receptor (beta chain). Its specificity is not known. This entry belongs to a study of identifying expanded T cells in peripheral blood. Broader study findings: Over around two and four weeks, about 17 and 20 clones changed, versus approximately 1.2 between replicates.

Here immunoSEQ multiplex PCR was the method, and the copy in TCRdb shows in-frame clones only, minus some. The table records approximately 92,000 clones, around 83% of them present only once. V lost 5 bases to trimming and J lost 5 bases, with 16 bases between them. There are 15 residues in the CDR3. Looked up from germline, CDR1 is SGHTA and CDR2 is FQGNSA. During the collection period, no donor immune events like infections were recorded. This clonotype was sampled from a person aged 18 to 75 in good health. V gene TRBV7-2 combines with J gene TRBJ1-5; D remains unclear. The sample comprised blood. The CDR3 region is CASSNSAQPYQPQHF. In DNA form, the CDR3 reads TGTGCCAGCAGCAATTCGGCGCAACCCTATCAGCCCCAGCATTTT.